Below are 23 T cell receptor beta chains sequenced from a single sample in a study of T cell responses to AZD1222 COVID-19 vaccine (dated by TCRdb to the early 2020s). Libraries were built with the immunoSEQ multiplex PCR assay. This immuneACCESS table, as held by TCRdb, lists in-frame sequences with V and J called but not all clones. Of the missing ones, under half trace to an unresolved V gene in checked studies; the others have no known cause. Recorded for this sample are about 92,000 clones; approximately 90% of them occurred a single time. Approximately 8.3% of the sample is held by the ten biggest clonotypes. The time point label on this specimen signifies: baseline before first vaccination. The input for sequencing was peripheral blood, taken on day 0 of AZD1222 vaccination. These receptors were collected from an adult in good health.

The chain carries TRBV4-3 and TRBJ1-6; 7 positions match TRBD1. The J segment lost 11 bases and the V segment lost 1 base, leaving 8 bases of the junction unmatched. This CDR3 is 15 amino acids long. CDR1 LGHNA and CDR2 YSLEER come from the germline V gene. In nucleotides, the CDR3 is TGCGCCAGCAGCCAAGGGGGGACCAGGGGGACACCCCTCCACTTT. Protein product: CASSQGGTRGTPLHF.

V gene TRBV2 combines with J gene TRBJ1-5, with 8 bases aligning to TRBD1. The germline V gene encodes CDR1 SNHLY and CDR2 FYNNEI. CDR3 size: 15 residues. V shed 2 bases, J shed 6 bases, and the junction held 6 bases outside the gene matches. CDR3 region: CASSEQGASSQPQHF. The CDR3 nucleotides read TGTGCCAGCAGTGAACAGGGGGCATCTAGTCAGCCCCAGCATTTT.

V usage is TRBV9 and J usage is TRBJ2-2; D tentatively reads TRBD1 or TRBD2 (5 bases each). The CDR3 length is 16 residues. V was trimmed by 0 bases and J by 5 bases, leaving 14 bases between them. Germline values: CDR1 SGDLS, CDR2 YYNGEE. CDR3 coding DNA: TGTGCCAGCAGCGTAGGAGGGGACCTCCGTACCGGGGAGCTGTTTTTT. Translating it yields CASSVGGDLRTGELFF.

The chain employs TRBV2 and TRBJ2-7, with 11 bases lining up with TRBD2. The CDR3 loop spans 13 amino acids. The trim removed 10 bases at V and 2 bases at J, leaving 4 bases unmatched. Germline V gene lookup returns CDR1 SNHLY and CDR2 FYNNEI. CDR3 bases: TGTGCCACACGACTAGCGGGGCCCTACGAGCAGTACTTC. It is translated as CATRLAGPYEQYF.

The V and J genes are TRBV27 and TRBJ2-2, with TRBD2 matching over 7 bases. V shed 5 bases, J shed 6 bases, and the junction held 9 bases outside the gene matches. The CDR3 totals 15 residues. Germline V CDR1 and CDR2: MNHEY, SMNVEV (reference sequence). This CDR3 is CASSISGIGAGELFF. The CDR3 DNA sequence: TGTGCCAGCAGTATAAGCGGGATCGGCGCCGGGGAGCTGTTTTTT.

This chain links TRBV7-9 with TRBJ1-6; D remains ambiguous. The germline V and J ends were trimmed by 3 bases and 0 bases, with 6 bases remaining between them. CDR3 length: 15 residues. Germline CDR1 and CDR2: SEHNR and FQNEAQ (reference sequence). The CDR3 DNA follows: TGTGCCAGCAGCTTCGATTCCTCCTATAATTCACCCCTCCACTTT. Translating it yields CASSFDSSYNSPLHF.

The DNA of the CDR3 is TGTGCCAGCAGCCCATTGCCGGGGACTGGGGCCAACGTCCTGACTTTC. It translates to CASSPLPGTGANVLTF. The rearrangement links TRBV11-1 to TRBJ2-6; possibly TRBD2 for D (5 bases). The CDR3 loop spans 16 amino acids. Germline V gives CDR1 SGHAT, CDR2 FQDESV (reference sequence). The germline V and J ends were trimmed by 5 bases and 2 bases, with 13 bases remaining between them.

This rearrangement joins TRBV5-1 to TRBJ2-3; D remains ambiguous. This CDR3 has 14 residues. Germline loops: CDR1 SGHRS, CDR2 YFSETQ. The V gene lost 5 bases and the J gene lost 0 bases, with 10 bases spanning the gap. The CDR3 sequence is CASRRLVSTDTQYF. In DNA, the CDR3 is TGCGCCAGCAGACGGCTAGTGAGCACAGATACGCAGTATTTT.

The chain is built from TRBV6-6 and TRBJ1-6; D perhaps matches TRBD1 (6 bases). Germline V gene data show CDR1 as MNHNY and CDR2 as SVGAGI (reference sequence). This CDR3 region has 20 residues. The V and J ends lost 8 bases and 0 bases respectively, with 26 bases between them. CDR3 residues: CASGSGGTLPASSYNSPLHF. The CDR3 nucleotides read TGTGCCAGCGGCTCCGGGGGGACACTTCCCGCCAGCTCCTATAATTCACCCCTCCACTTT.

The rearrangement joins TRBV12-5 to TRBJ1-2; 8 nucleotides agree with TRBD1. From germline, CDR1 is LGHNT and CDR2 FRNRAP. The length of the CDR3 is 13 residues. V shed 6 bases and J 3 bases; nucleotides not matched to a gene: 3. The CDR3 region is CASGSTGDYGYTF. As DNA, the CDR3 is TGTGCTAGTGGCTCGACAGGGGACTATGGCTACACCTTC.

The chain links TRBV7-2 to TRBJ1-6; D not resolved. V dropped 2 bases and J dropped 2 bases, with 10 bases sitting between them. The germline CDR1 and CDR2 sequences are SGHTA and FQGNSA. CDR3 length: 16 residues. DNA for the CDR3: TGTGCCAGCAGCTTACGTCCGGCAGCCTATAATTCACCCCTCCACTTT. It encodes CASSLRPAAYNSPLHF.

The chain joins TRBV14 to TRBJ1-2; D is undetermined. There are 14 residues in the CDR3. V gave up 0 bases and J gave up 2 bases, with 7 bases separating them. Germline CDR1 is SGHDN and CDR2 is FVKESK. In DNA, the CDR3 is TGTGCCAGCAGCCAAGAATTGGGGAACTATGGCTACACCTTC. Residues: CASSQELGNYGYTF.

This chain links TRBV5-1 with TRBJ2-1; possibly TRBD2 for D (6 bases). V shed 3 bases and J shed 1 base, with 14 bases lying between them. The germline V gene encodes CDR1 SGHRS and CDR2 YFSETQ. The CDR3 runs 16 residues. The CDR3 sequence: CASSSTYGTSYNEQFF. DNA for the CDR3: TGCGCCAGCAGCTCGACCTACGGGACTTCCTACAATGAGCAGTTCTTC.

The genes are TRBV20-1 and TRBJ2-1; no definite D call. CDR3 length: 10 residues. V lost 5 bases to trimming and J lost 7 bases, with 6 bases between them. CDR1 and CDR2 (germline): DFQATT, SNEGSKA (reference sequence). The CDR3 DNA is TGCAGTGCTCCTCAGAATGAGCAGTTCTTC. Its protein product is CSAPQNEQFF.

The chain links TRBV9 to TRBJ1-1, with 8 bases identical to TRBD1. J was trimmed by 3 bases and V by 5 bases; bases with no gene match: 3. CDR3 length equals 13 residues. CDR1 is SGDLS, CDR2 YYNGEE, per germline. CDR3 amino acids: CASRGQGDTEAFF. The CDR3 DNA is TGTGCCAGCAGAGGACAGGGAGACACTGAAGCTTTCTTT.

The chain is built from TRBV5-1 and TRBJ2-5; 15 bases line up with TRBD2. The CDR3 runs to 16 residues. The germline V gene encodes CDR1 SGHRS and CDR2 YFSETQ. V gave up 4 bases and J gave up 5 bases; unmatched junction bases: 6. The CDR3 bases are TGCGCCAGCAGCACACGGACTAGCGGGGGGGCCGAGACCCAGTACTTC. Amino acids: CASSTRTSGGAETQYF.

This clone occurred once. V usage is TRBV25-1 and J usage is TRBJ1-2, with TRBD1 matching 7 bases. The CDR3 extends over 15 amino acids. Unmatched junction bases numbered 12, after V lost 3 bases and J lost 8 bases. Germline V gives CDR1 MGHDK, CDR2 SYGVNS. CDR3 protein: CASSDPRQGLGGYTF. The CDR3 DNA sequence: TGTGCCAGCAGTGACCCCCGACAGGGCCTAGGGGGCTACACCTTC.

This chain uses TRBV6-5 with TRBJ1-2; possibly TRBD1 for D (6 bases). V lost 7 bases and J 0 bases, leaving 12 bases between the germline ends. Germline V lookup: CDR1 MNHEY, CDR2 SVGAGI. This CDR3 comprises 14 residues. In nucleotides, the CDR3 is TGTGCCAGCACCTCGACAGGCTCTAACTATGGCTACACCTTC. Translating it yields CASTSTGSNYGYTF.

The chain recombines TRBV12-5 with TRBJ1-6; 9 nucleotides line up with TRBD1. The V and J ends lost 4 bases and 13 bases, in that order; junction bases with no gene match: 14. This CDR3 spans 16 amino acids. Germline values: CDR1 LGHNT, CDR2 FRNRAP. CDR3 DNA: TGTGCTAGTGGTTGGGGACAGGGTTTAAGTTCCAGGCCCCTCCACTTT. Its protein is CASGWGQGLSSRPLHF.

The chain has TRBV5-1 and TRBJ2-5; no clear D gene. The CDR3 sequence is 12 residues long. Trimming took off 4 bases at V and 0 bases at J, with 4 bases between the two ends. The germline V gene encodes CDR1 SGHRS and CDR2 YFSETQ. CDR3 sequence reads: CASSDDQETQYF. The CDR3 DNA reads TGCGCCAGCAGCGACGACCAAGAGACCCAGTACTTC.

This sequence joins TRBV27 and TRBJ2-7; D may correspond to TRBD1 or TRBD2 (5 bases each). This CDR3 comprises 13 residues. From germline, CDR1 is MNHEY and CDR2 SMNVEV (reference sequence). V was trimmed by 5 bases and J by 0 bases, leaving 8 bases between them. The CDR3 region has the DNA TGTGCCAGCAGTCGGGACCTCTCCTACGAGCAGTACTTC. This sequence encodes CASSRDLSYEQYF.

The rearrangement joins TRBV4-3 to TRBJ1-3; the D gene is possibly TRBD1 (6 bases). V gave up 1 base and J gave up 0 bases, with 13 bases separating them. Germline V gives CDR1 LGHNA, CDR2 YSLEER. The CDR3 has 17 amino acids. CDR3 sequence reads: CASSQAITGSSGNTIYF. For the CDR3, the DNA is TGCGCCAGCAGCCAAGCCATCACAGGGAGCTCTGGAAACACCATATATTTT.

This clone was observed a handful of times. This sequence joins TRBV5-4 and TRBJ1-1; D is unclear. From germline, CDR1 is SGHNT and CDR2 YYREEE (reference sequence). The CDR3 sequence is 13 residues long. With 1 base removed from V and 1 base from J, the gap between germline ends came to 5 bases. CDR3 region: CASSLSRNTEAFF. DNA for the CDR3: TGTGCCAGCAGCTTGTCCAGGAACACTGAAGCTTTCTTT.